These 21 T cell receptor beta chains came from one sample sequenced in a study of blood T cell repertoires in COVID-19. Using immunoSEQ multiplex PCR, the repertoire was profiled, and TCRdb retains in-frame clones only, with some absent. The data show around 200,000 clones, with around nine tenths seen just once and around 1.1% held by the top ten. The sequenced sample consisted of peripheral blood. These receptors originate from a man aged 25-45 years with acute or convalescent COVID-19.

This clone appeared once. This sequence joins TRBV29-1 and TRBJ2-3; D is perhaps TRBD2 (6 bases). CDR3 length: 14 residues. Looked up from germline, CDR1 is SQVTM and CDR2 is ANQGSEA. V lost 5 bases to trimming and J lost 2 bases, with 14 bases between them. CDR3 nucleotides: TGCAGCGTTACTGGTGGAGGGCCCACAGATACGCAGTATTTT. Its translation is CSVTGGGPTDTQYF.

The sample holds a few counts of this clone. J is TRBJ1-6 and V is TRBV11-2; 8 nucleotides match TRBD1. V trimming: 5 bases; J trimming: 13 bases; junction bases outside the gene matches: 10. CDR1 and CDR2 from the germline V gene are SGHAT and FQNNGV. The length of the CDR3 is 14 residues. CDR3 residues: CASSADRAVPPLHF. The CDR3 DNA sequence: TGTGCCAGCAGCGCGGACAGGGCCGTTCCCCCCCTCCACTTT.

For the CDR3, the DNA is TGTGCCAGCAGCTTGAGTGGAGACCTTTATCAGCCCCAGCATTTT. This sequence encodes CASSLSGDLYQPQHF. The genes are TRBV5-6 and TRBJ1-5; D is undetermined. Germline CDR1 is SGHDT and CDR2 is YYEEEE. The V end lost 1 base, the J end lost 5 bases, and 13 bases lay between the germline ends. The CDR3 consists of 15 residues.

The chain links TRBV7-9 to TRBJ2-1, with TRBD1 matching 8 bases. The CDR3 totals 14 residues. Trimming removed 8 bases from V and 6 bases from J; junction bases left unmatched: 9. In germline, CDR1 is SEHNR, CDR2 FQNEAQ (reference sequence). The CDR3 spells CASLGTGVLNEQFF. Here the CDR3 DNA reads TGTGCCAGCTTGGGGACAGGCGTCCTCAATGAGCAGTTCTTC.

The V and J genes are TRBV15 and TRBJ1-2; perhaps TRBD1 as D (5 bases). V lost 6 bases and J 2 bases, leaving 10 bases between the germline ends. This CDR3 is 13 amino acids long. Germline CDR1 is LNHNV and CDR2 is YYDKDF (reference sequence). The CDR3 bases are TGTGCCACCAGTGTAGACAGAAACTATGGCTACACCTTC. Its protein is CATSVDRNYGYTF.

This chain's CDR3 is CASSQESRSTDTQYF. The CDR3 DNA reads as TGTGCCAGCAGCCAAGAATCCCGGAGCACAGATACGCAGTATTTT. This sequence joins TRBV3-1 (or the pseudogene TRBV3-2) and TRBJ2-3; D call uncertain. V lost 0 bases to trimming and J lost 0 bases, with 7 bases between them. The CDR3 is 15 amino acids. Germline CDR1 reads LGHDT; CDR2 reads YNNKEL (reference sequence).

The chain recombines TRBV6-6 with TRBJ1-2; no clear D. The CDR3 contains 14 residues. Trimming took 7 bases from V and 1 from J, leaving 13 bases between them. Germline values: CDR1 MNHNY, CDR2 SVGAGI (reference sequence). Here the CDR3 reads CASTRGTYNYGYTF. CDR3 DNA: TGTGCCAGCACCCGAGGCACCTATAACTATGGCTACACCTTC.

The chain recombines TRBV5-8 with TRBJ2-5, with unresolved D. CDR3 size: 14 residues. The V gene's germline CDR1 is SGHTS and CDR2 YDEGEE. V gave up 6 bases and J gave up 1 base, with 13 bases separating them. This CDR3 reads CASKPWASQETQYF. Written as DNA, the CDR3 is TGTGCCAGCAAACCCTGGGCCTCCCAAGAGACCCAGTACTTC. Complete variable domain (other parts from reference TRBV5-8 and TRBJ2-5): EAGVTQSPTHLIKTRGQQATLRCSPISGHTSVYWYQQALGLGLQFLLWYDEGEERNRGNFPPRFSGRQFPNYSSELNVNALELEDSALYLCASKPWASQETQYFGPGTRLLVL.

The rearrangement uses TRBV3-1 (or the pseudogene TRBV3-2) and TRBJ1-3; unclear D gene. Germline CDR1 LGHDT, CDR2 YNNKEL (reference sequence). Trimming left V 0 bases short and J 0 bases short, with 15 bases between. The CDR3 has 18 residues. DNA for the CDR3: TGTGCCAGCAGCCAAGATCGTTGGGCAGCCACCTCTGGAAACACCATATATTTT. As protein: CASSQDRWAATSGNTIYF.

This clone occurred once. The chain combines TRBV27 with TRBJ2-5; TRBD1 agrees at 9 bases. Trimming took 3 bases from V and 10 from J; bases not matched to a gene: 18. The CDR3 runs 17 residues. The germline gives CDR1 MNHEY, CDR2 SMNVEV (reference sequence). The CDR3 loop is CASSFLSGTGSSGDQYF. Here the CDR3 DNA reads TGTGCCAGCAGTTTTTTGTCCGGGACAGGGTCCTCGGGGGACCAGTACTTC.

The genes are TRBV12-3 or TRBV12-4 and TRBJ2-3; 7 nucleotides match TRBD2. J lost 8 bases, V lost 1 base, and 3 bases had no gene match. The CDR3 contains 13 residues. CDR3 sequence (DNA): TGTGCCAGCAGTTTAGGAGGGAGGGGTACGCAGTATTTT. Protein: CASSLGGRGTQYF.

The chain joins TRBV6-5 to TRBJ2-7; 8 bases agree with TRBD1. The germline V gene encodes CDR1 MNHEY and CDR2 SVGAGI. V trimming: 5 bases; J trimming: 4 bases; junction bases outside the gene matches: 10. This CDR3 spans 15 amino acids. CDR3 nucleotide sequence: TGTGCCAGCAGTCGTACCGGGACAGGAAAATACGAGCAGTACTTC. Protein sequence: CASSRTGTGKYEQYF.

V and J are TRBV28 and TRBJ2-7; possible D gene TRBD2, 6 bases. With 5 bases removed from V and 3 bases from J, the gap between germline ends came to 11 bases. Germline V gives CDR1 MDHEN, CDR2 SYDVKM. The CDR3 is made up of 13 amino acids. The DNA for the CDR3 is TGTGCCAGCAGTGGCGGGATTGTCTACGAGCAGTACTTC. Translated, it gives CASSGGIVYEQYF.

The chain links TRBV11-2 to TRBJ2-7; D perhaps matches TRBD2 (7 bases). Trimming took off 4 bases at V and 0 bases at J, with 19 bases between the two ends. Germline V gene lookup returns CDR1 SGHAT and CDR2 FQNNGV. The CDR3 covers 17 residues. The CDR3 DNA reads TGTGCCAGCAGCTCCCTGGGGGGGCCGCTAAGCTCCTACGAGCAGTACTTC. It is translated as CASSSLGGPLSSYEQYF.

This clone has just a few counts. The chain couples TRBV15 to TRBJ1-2, with D perhaps matching TRBD1 (5 bases). Trimming left V 5 bases short and J 5 bases short, with 12 bases between. The CDR3 is 13 residues long. Germline V gene sequence: CDR1 LNHNV, CDR2 YYDKDF (reference sequence). The CDR3 DNA sequence: TGTGCCACCAGCCCTACACCAGGGTATGGCTACACCTTC. Translated, it gives CATSPTPGYGYTF.

This chain uses TRBV27 with TRBJ2-3; 9 bases align to TRBD1. J lost 0 bases, V lost 6 bases, and 7 bases had no gene match. Germline CDR1 MNHEY, CDR2 SMNVEV (reference sequence). CDR3 length: 16 residues. As DNA, the CDR3 is TGTGCCAGCAGAGAACGGGACAGGGCTAGCACAGATACGCAGTATTTT. Its protein product is CASRERDRASTDTQYF.

This chain joins TRBV27 and TRBJ2-3; the D gene is possibly TRBD2 (5 bases). The CDR3 covers 15 residues. The V gene lost 5 bases and the J gene lost 1 base, with 13 bases spanning the gap. Germline assignment: CDR1 MNHEY and CDR2 SMNVEV (reference sequence). The CDR3 region is CASSRGLLGTDTQYF. CDR3 nucleotide sequence: TGTGCCAGCAGTCGAGGGCTCCTAGGCACAGATACGCAGTATTTT.

The genes are TRBV5-1 and TRBJ2-4; 11 bases map to TRBD1. Germline V lookup: CDR1 SGHRS, CDR2 YFSETQ. V was pared by 1 base and J by 3 bases, with 12 bases of the junction left unmatched. CDR3 length: 19 residues. CDR3 coding DNA: TGCGCCAGCAGCTTGACCACCGGGACAGGGGGAACCTTCAAAAACATTCAGTACTTC. Its translation: CASSLTTGTGGTFKNIQYF.

The table lists this clone with a count of one. The chain uses TRBV4-2 and TRBJ1-2; 9 bases line up with TRBD1. CDR1 and CDR2 (germline): LGHNA, YNFKEQ. This CDR3 has 14 amino acids. The ends lost 3 bases at V and 14 bases at J; junction bases unmatched: 13. Here the CDR3 reads CASSQGQGSSYLTF. The DNA of the CDR3 is TGTGCCAGCAGCCAGGGACAGGGCTCCTCTTATCTGACCTTC.

This chain links TRBV28 with TRBJ1-1; weak D call: TRBD1 (5 bases). Germline CDR1 and CDR2: MDHEN and SYDVKM. The CDR3 runs 14 residues. V lost 8 bases and J 0 bases, leaving 13 bases between the germline ends. CDR3 region: CASWQGHMNTEAFF. Written as DNA, the CDR3 is TGTGCCAGCTGGCAGGGTCATATGAACACTGAAGCTTTCTTT.

The rearrangement uses TRBV7-8 and TRBJ1-1; D may be TRBD1 (5 bases). The CDR3 length is 15 residues. CDR1 SGHVS and CDR2 FQNEAQ come from the germline V gene. V was pared by 6 bases and J by 0 bases, with 14 bases between. The CDR3 DNA sequence: TGTGCCAGCAGAAACGGGGGAAATCTGAACACTGAAGCTTTCTTT. It yields the protein CASRNGGNLNTEAFF.